Listed below are T cell receptor beta chains from one sample, sequenced in a study of blood T cell repertoires in COVID-19. Sequenced by immunoSEQ multiplex PCR; TCRdb stores in-frame clones only, minus some. The table has around 110,000 clones, about nine tenths seen once; the top ten hold around 4%. The sample consisted of peripheral blood. The receptors shown here come from a man aged 40-50 years with acute or convalescent COVID-19. CDR3s include the opening cysteine and the closing phenylalanine or tryptophan. Each record gives: clone size, D gene, J gene, V gene, CDR3 protein, CDR3 DNA. The D gene is left open where the match is weak. Expanded clones are given a class, and other clones once, few, many or no size at all.

>-|-|TRBJ1-1|TRBV19
CASSTRTATFPEAFF
TGTGCCAGTAGTACTCGGACAGCCACTTTTCCTGAAGCTTTCTTT
>-|TRBD2|TRBJ2-3|TRBV7-6
CASSPRLAGGRTDTQYF
TGTGCCAGCAGCCCGCGACTAGCGGGGGGCCGCACAGATACGCAGTATTTT
>-|-|TRBJ2-5|TRBV5-6
CASSRARTDKETQYF
TGTGCCAGCAGCCGGGCCAGGACTGACAAAGAGACCCAGTACTTC
>-|-|TRBJ1-2|TRBV5-8
CASSFQDRSDGYTF
TGTGCCAGCAGCTTCCAAGACAGGTCGGATGGCTACACCTTC
>-|TRBD1|TRBJ2-1|TRBV19
CASRTRDRGGNEQFF
TGTGCCAGTAGAACTCGGGACAGGGGTGGGAATGAGCAGTTCTTC
>-|-|TRBJ1-4|TRBV5-4
CASSLQSGRGEKLFF
TGTGCCAGCAGCTTGCAGTCTGGGAGGGGTGAAAAACTGTTTTTT
>-|-|TRBJ2-7|TRBV27
CASSFQLAQYEQYF
TGTGCCAGCAGTTTTCAACTAGCTCAGTACGAGCAGTACTTC
>-|TRBD2|TRBJ2-1|TRBV12-3/TRBV12-4
CASKDSGSYEQFF
TGTGCCAGCAAGGATAGCGGGAGTTATGAGCAGTTCTTC
>-|TRBD1|TRBJ1-1|TRBV27
CASSIRQGTNTEAFF
TGTGCCAGCAGTATCCGACAGGGGACGAACACTGAAGCTTTCTTT
>-|-|TRBJ1-1|TRBV29-1
CSVGAYQGEAFF
TGCAGCGTTGGGGCATACCAGGGAGAAGCTTTCTTT
>-|-|TRBJ1-2|TRBV7-2
CASSFRGGGGYTF
TGTGCCAGCAGCTTCCGGGGGGGAGGAGGCTACACCTTC
>few|-|TRBJ1-1|TRBV9
CASSVGQANTEAFF
TGTGCCAGCAGCGTAGGGCAGGCGAACACTGAAGCTTTCTTT
>-|TRBD2|TRBJ2-1|TRBV11-2
CASSPGGHLRLHNEQFF
TGTGCCAGCAGCCCGGGGGGGCACCTACGTCTTCACAATGAGCAGTTCTTC
>-|-|TRBJ1-1|TRBV18
CASSRFEATEAFF
TGTGCCAGCTCCCGCTTCGAGGCGACTGAAGCTTTCTTT
>-|TRBD1|TRBJ1-6|TRBV4-3
CASSQEGTGDSPLHF
TGCGCCAGCAGCCAAGAAGGGACAGGGGATTCACCCCTCCACTTT
>once|-|TRBJ1-4|TRBV19
CATRPQGYEKLFF
TGTGCCACCCGACCCCAGGGTTACGAAAAACTGTTTTTT
>-|TRBD1|TRBJ1-2|TRBV5-5
CASSLKGADGYTF
TGTGCCAGCAGCTTGAAGGGGGCGGACGGCTACACCTTC
>-|-|TRBJ1-2|TRBV12-5
CASGLVPEAAAYGYTF
TGTGCTAGTGGTTTGGTACCGGAGGCAGCGGCCTATGGCTACACCTTC
>-|-|TRBJ1-2|TRBV7-6
CASSPQGYGYTF
TGTGCCAGCAGCCCACAGGGATATGGCTACACCTTC